A selection of T cell receptor beta chains follows, all from one sample in a study of technical replicates of blood from a few donors. TCRdb keeps only in-frame clones here, not all; method: immunoSEQ multiplex PCR. The sample lists about 74,000 clones, around 95% seen once, with approximately 0.26% in the top ten. Sequencing was performed on T cells isolated from PBMCs. The source of these receptors is a human donor in good health. The CDR3 runs from the conserved cysteine through the conserved F or W. Each record gives: V gene, clone size, D gene, J gene, CDR3 DNA, CDR3 protein. A D gene is named only where the DNA matches it firmly. Some rows mark clone size as missing; the rest say once, few, many or name a class of expanded clone.

V: TRBV11-2; size: -; D: -; J: TRBJ1-1; DNA: TGTGCCAGCAGCTCAAAGCCTCCGAGGATCGCTGGGAACACTGAAGCTTTCTTT; CDR3: CASSSKPPRIAGNTEAFF
V: TRBV6-4; size: few; D: TRBD2; J: TRBJ2-3; DNA: TGTGCCAGCAGGATGGAACCTCTAGCGGGCCTAAGCACAGATACGCAGTATTTT; CDR3: CASRMEPLAGLSTDTQYF
V: TRBV4-2; size: -; D: -; J: TRBJ1-3; DNA: TGTGCCAGCAGCCCGGGAGGCCGCTTGGATGGAAACACCATATATTTT; CDR3: CASSPGGRLDGNTIYF
V: TRBV2; size: -; D: TRBD1; J: TRBJ1-5; DNA: TGTGCCAGCAAGGTACGAGGGACAGGGGGGCAGCCCCAGCATTTT; CDR3: CASKVRGTGGQPQHF
V: TRBV30; size: -; D: -; J: TRBJ1-2; DNA: TGTGCCTGGACCATCGGGGGAGGGAACTATGGCTACACCTTC; CDR3: CAWTIGGGNYGYTF
V: TRBV7-8; size: -; D: TRBD1; J: TRBJ1-1; DNA: TGTGCCAGCAGCTTCGACAGGGGAAACACTGAAGCTTTCTTT; CDR3: CASSFDRGNTEAFF
V: TRBV7-3; size: -; D: TRBD1; J: TRBJ1-6; DNA: TGTGCCAGCCGCGGGACAGGAGATTCACCCCTCCACTTT; CDR3: CASRGTGDSPLHF
V: TRBV5-1; size: -; D: -; J: TRBJ2-3; DNA: TGCGCCAGCAGCTTGGTCCACAGCCGCACAGATACGCAGTATTTT; CDR3: CASSLVHSRTDTQYF
V: TRBV4-1; size: -; D: TRBD1; J: TRBJ2-7; DNA: TGCGCCAGCAGCAAACCGGGACAGGGGGCCTACAAGCAGTACTTC; CDR3: CASSKPGQGAYKQYF
V: TRBV11-2; size: -; D: -; J: TRBJ2-1; DNA: TGTGCCAGCAGCTTCCGACAGGACAATGAGCAGTTCTTC; CDR3: CASSFRQDNEQFF
V: TRBV18; size: few; D: TRBD1; J: TRBJ2-7; DNA: TGTGCCAGCTCACCTGAATCAACCGGGACAGGGGCCTACGAGCAGTACTTC; CDR3: CASSPESTGTGAYEQYF
V: TRBV29-1; size: -; D: -; J: TRBJ1-2; DNA: TGCAGCGTTGAAGATTTCCAGGAAGTGTTAGGCCAAAATTATGGCTACACCTTC; CDR3: CSVEDFQEVLGQNYGYTF
V: TRBV9; size: -; D: TRBD1; J: TRBJ2-7; DNA: TGTGCCAGTCAGGGGGCCTCCTACGAGCAGTACTTC; CDR3: CASQGASYEQYF
V: TRBV29-1; size: -; D: -; J: TRBJ2-7; DNA: TGCAGCGTTGAATTAGGGGACTCCTACGAGCAGTACTTC; CDR3: CSVELGDSYEQYF
V: TRBV6-5; size: -; D: TRBD2; J: TRBJ2-5; DNA: TGTGCCAGCAGTTATTCGGCTAGCGGGGCCGAAGAGACCCAGTACTTC; CDR3: CASSYSASGAEETQYF
V: TRBV9; size: -; D: TRBD2; J: TRBJ2-3; DNA: TGTGCCAGCAGCGTGGGACTAGCACCTGATACGCAGTATTTT; CDR3: CASSVGLAPDTQYF
V: TRBV7-3; size: -; D: -; J: TRBJ1-6; DNA: TGTGCCAGCAGCTTAACTGGGGGCGTTTCCTCACCCCTCCACTTT; CDR3: CASSLTGGVSSPLHF
V: TRBV7-9; size: -; D: -; J: TRBJ2-7; DNA: TGTGCCAGCACCCGACTGCCCTCCTCCTACGAGCAGTACTTC; CDR3: CASTRLPSSYEQYF
V: TRBV19; size: -; D: -; J: TRBJ1-6; DNA: TGTGCCAGTAGATACGGTTCGACAGGTTCACCCCTCCACTTT; CDR3: CASRYGSTGSPLHF
V: TRBV7-9; size: -; D: TRBD1; J: TRBJ1-5; DNA: TGTGCCAGCAGCTTCACAGGGGATCAGCCCCAGCATTTT; CDR3: CASSFTGDQPQHF
V: TRBV5-4; size: -; D: TRBD1; J: TRBJ2-7; DNA: TGTGCCAGCAGCTTAGGGACAGGGCGCCCTTACGAGCAGTACTTC; CDR3: CASSLGTGRPYEQYF
V: TRBV2; size: -; D: TRBD1; J: TRBJ1-2; DNA: TGTGCCAGCAGTCGTAAAGGGGGCGCTGGCTACACCTTC; CDR3: CASSRKGGAGYTF
V: TRBV27; size: -; D: TRBD1; J: TRBJ1-6; DNA: TGTGCCAGCAGTTACAGGGGGAGTCATTCACCCCTCCACTTT; CDR3: CASSYRGSHSPLHF
V: TRBV5-1; size: -; D: TRBD1; J: TRBJ1-1; DNA: TGCGCCAGCAGCTCACTACAGGGGGTGAACACTGAAGCTTTCTTT; CDR3: CASSSLQGVNTEAFF
V: TRBV28; size: -; D: -; J: TRBJ1-4; DNA: TGTGCAGTCCGCGGCAACCATAATGAAAAACTGTTTTTT; CDR3: CAVRGNHNEKLFF
V: TRBV30; size: -; D: -; J: TRBJ2-1; DNA: TGTGCCTGGAGTCCAGCGGCGAGCCTCTACAATGAGCAGTTCTTC; CDR3: CAWSPAASLYNEQFF
V: TRBV7-9; size: -; D: -; J: TRBJ2-7; DNA: TGTGCCAGCAGCTTAGTACAGGCCTCCTACGAGCAGTACTTC; CDR3: CASSLVQASYEQYF
V: TRBV6-4; size: -; D: TRBD1; J: TRBJ2-7; DNA: TGTGCCAGCAGTGACCGGACAGGGGATAAGCAGTACTTC; CDR3: CASSDRTGDKQYF
V: TRBV6-1; size: -; D: -; J: TRBJ2-2; DNA: TGTGCCAGTCCAAGCGTCACCGGGGAGCTGTTTTTT; CDR3: CASPSVTGELFF
V: TRBV30; size: once; D: -; J: TRBJ1-2; DNA: TGTGCCTGGAGTCGCGGGGTACACGGCTACACCTTC; CDR3: CAWSRGVHGYTF
V: TRBV7-8; size: -; D: TRBD2; J: TRBJ2-3; DNA: TGTGCCAGCAGCCTCCTAGCGGGGGGGGCAGATACGCAGTATTTT; CDR3: CASSLLAGGADTQYF
V: TRBV7-9; size: -; D: -; J: TRBJ2-5; DNA: TGTGCCAGCAGCTCCCGTCCACCCGACTCATGGACCCAGTACTTC; CDR3: CASSSRPPDSWTQYF
V: TRBV19; size: -; D: -; J: TRBJ1-5; DNA: TGTGCCAGTACTCAGGGGATGGGCAATCAGCCCCAGCATTTT; CDR3: CASTQGMGNQPQHF
V: TRBV19; size: once; D: -; J: TRBJ2-1; DNA: TGTGCCAGTACCCTCTTGGGGGGTGAGCAGTTCTTC; CDR3: CASTLLGGEQFF
V: TRBV28; size: -; D: TRBD2; J: TRBJ2-7; DNA: TGTGCCAGCAGTTTATACCGCGGGAGCTCCTACGAGCAGTACTTC; CDR3: CASSLYRGSSYEQYF
V: TRBV11-1; size: -; D: TRBD1; J: TRBJ1-2; DNA: TGTGCCAGCCGACAACCCGGGACAGGGACCTATGGCTACACCTTC; CDR3: CASRQPGTGTYGYTF
V: TRBV6-1; size: -; D: -; J: TRBJ2-7; DNA: TGTGCCAGCAGTGAAACAGGCTACGAGCAGTACTTC; CDR3: CASSETGYEQYF
V: TRBV19; size: -; D: TRBD1; J: TRBJ1-5; DNA: TGTGCCAGTAGTATTACAGGGGGTGGGAATCAGCCCCAGCATTTT; CDR3: CASSITGGGNQPQHF
V: TRBV13; size: -; D: TRBD1; J: TRBJ2-3; DNA: TGTGCCAGCAGCTTGCGGACAGGGATAAGCACAGATACGCAGTATTTT; CDR3: CASSLRTGISTDTQYF
V: TRBV19; size: -; D: TRBD1; J: TRBJ1-2; DNA: TGTGCCAGTACCGCGGACAGGGGACCTTACGGCTACACCTTC; CDR3: CASTADRGPYGYTF
V: TRBV19; size: -; D: TRBD1; J: TRBJ2-3; DNA: TGTGCCAGCGGGGACAGACCTGCTAGCACAGATACGCAGTATTTT; CDR3: CASGDRPASTDTQYF
V: TRBV5-1; size: -; D: TRBD1; J: TRBJ1-3; DNA: TGCGCCAGCAAGGACAGGGGCTCTGGAAACACCATATATTTT; CDR3: CASKDRGSGNTIYF
V: TRBV4-1; size: -; D: -; J: TRBJ1-6; DNA: TGCGCCAGCAGCCAAAACAGGCCTGGGTCACCCCTCCACTTT; CDR3: CASSQNRPGSPLHF
V: TRBV10-3; size: -; D: TRBD2; J: TRBJ2-7; DNA: TGTGCCATCAGTGAGTCGCTAGCGGGAGGGGCAAGCGAGCAGTACTTC; CDR3: CAISESLAGGASEQYF
V: TRBV5-1; size: once; D: -; J: TRBJ2-2; DNA: TGCGCCAGCAGCTTGGCCCAGGGAAATACCGGGGAGCTGTTTTTT; CDR3: CASSLAQGNTGELFF
V: TRBV6-5; size: once; D: TRBD1; J: TRBJ1-1; DNA: TGTGCCAGCAGCCCGGACAGGGATAACACTGAAGCTTTCTTT; CDR3: CASSPDRDNTEAFF
V: TRBV7-9; size: -; D: TRBD1; J: TRBJ1-4; DNA: TGTGCCAGCAGCCAAAATTACAGGGGACCGAATGAAAAACTGTTTTTT; CDR3: CASSQNYRGPNEKLFF
V: TRBV15; size: -; D: -; J: TRBJ1-6; DNA: TGTGCCACCAGCAGAGAGGGTTCGGGGTCGTCACCCCTCCACTTT; CDR3: CATSREGSGSSPLHF